This TCR beta chain is from a study of identical twins. TCRdb passed the 5' RACE reads through MiXCR, listing each CDR3 protein once. The sample includes 1.5 million to 2 million distinct CDR3 sequences, about 31% of them seen just once. As for this clonotype: The junction differs from germline at one of its ends, possibly a read error.

Germline V gives CDR1 MGHRA, CDR2 YSYEKL. This CDR3 is 15 amino acids long. This chain connects TRBV4-1 to TRBJ2-1, with 7 bases lining up with TRBD1. What was sequenced was cord blood. This sequence was found in a newborn girl in good health. CDR3 sequence: CASSHRDSSYNGQFF. In DNA, the CDR3 is TGCGCCAGCAGCCACCGGGACAGCTCCTACAATGGGCAGTTCTTC.